Shown below are 24 T cell receptor beta chains from a single sample sequenced in a study of blood T cell repertoires in COVID-19. The repertoire was sequenced with immunoSEQ multiplex PCR; TCRdb's copy has only in-frame clones and lacks some. The repertoire holds about 88,000 clones, roughly 88% seen once, with around 3% in the top ten. Input material: peripheral blood. These receptors were taken from a woman older than 75 with acute or convalescent COVID-19.

CDR3 loop: CAISDEQLRAYNEQFF. CDR3 sequence (DNA): TGTGCCATCAGTGACGAACAGCTGAGGGCATACAATGAGCAGTTCTTC. The genes are TRBV10-3 and TRBJ2-1, with D perhaps matching TRBD2 (5 bases). This CDR3 is built from 16 residues. Germline V gene sequence: CDR1 ENHRY, CDR2 SYGVKD. V dropped 3 bases and J dropped 4 bases, with 16 bases sitting between them.

The chain uses TRBV6-1 and TRBJ2-2; D is possibly TRBD2 (5 bases). The CDR3 contains 15 residues. Germline loops: CDR1 MNHNS, CDR2 SASEGT. Trimming took off 5 bases at V and 6 bases at J, with 16 bases between the two ends. Here the CDR3 DNA reads TGTGCCAGCAGTCTGACATCAGGAGGTGCCGGGGAGCTGTTTTTT. This codes for CASSLTSGGAGELFF.

The gene calls are TRBV11-1 and TRBJ2-7; 14 bases agree with TRBD2. The CDR3 totals 17 residues. Germline V gene data show CDR1 as SGHAT and CDR2 as FQDESV (reference sequence). V lost 0 bases to trimming and J lost 5 bases; unmatched junction nucleotides: 6. CDR3 coding DNA: TGTGCCAGCAGCTTAGCTTCGACTAGCGGGAGGGGCCACGAGCAGTACTTC. As protein: CASSLASTSGRGHEQYF.

The rearrangement uses TRBV28 and TRBJ1-5, with no clear D. This CDR3 region has 12 residues. The germline V gene encodes CDR1 MDHEN and CDR2 SYDVKM. Trimming stripped 3 bases from V and 7 bases from J, with 7 bases between. The DNA for the CDR3 is TGTGCCAGCAGTTTTGGAGGCCAGCCCCAGCATTTT. It encodes CASSFGGQPQHF.

This chain connects TRBV19 to TRBJ1-1; no reliable D call. CDR3 length equals 13 residues. Germline loops: CDR1 LNHDA, CDR2 SQIVND (reference sequence). V dropped 4 bases and J dropped 2 bases, with 8 bases sitting between them. CDR3 protein: CASSSRINTEAFF. The DNA for the CDR3 is TGTGCCAGTAGTAGCAGGATTAACACTGAAGCTTTCTTT.

This clone appeared a single time. The chain carries TRBV24-1 and TRBJ2-1; TRBD2 matches 12 bases. The length of the CDR3 is 14 residues. Germline assignment: CDR1 KGHDR and CDR2 SFDVKD. V lost 5 bases to trimming and J lost 10 bases; unmatched junction nucleotides: 5. As DNA, the CDR3 is TGTGCCACCAGTGCCCCGGGACTAGCGGGCGAGCAGTTCTTC. Protein product: CATSAPGLAGEQFF.

This chain joins TRBV29-1 and TRBJ1-1; D might be TRBD1 (6 bases). CDR1 is SQVTM, CDR2 ANQGSEA, per germline. V lost 7 bases and J lost 4, with 16 bases in between. The CDR3 covers 13 residues. CDR3 residues: CSAGRQVGTEAFF. CDR3 in DNA: TGCAGCGCGGGCAGACAGGTCGGCACTGAAGCTTTCTTT.

This clone was counted between two and nine times. J is TRBJ2-1 and V is TRBV2; 11 bases line up with TRBD2. V lost 10 bases and J lost 3; bases outside the gene matches: 5. Germline CDR1 is SNHLY and CDR2 is FYNNEI. The CDR3 totals 14 residues. As DNA, the CDR3 is TGTGCCACCAGACTAGCGGGAAACTACAATGAGCAGTTCTTC. Encoded protein: CATRLAGNYNEQFF.

As regards this clone: Other DNA variants within this sample encode the same CDR3. The chain has TRBV6-5 and TRBJ2-1; the match to TRBD1 covers 7 bases. This CDR3 is 14 amino acids long. J gave up 2 bases and V 6 bases, and 4 bases lay outside the gene matches. Per germline, CDR1 MNHEY and CDR2 SVGAGI. Written as DNA, the CDR3 is TGTGCCAGCAGACGGCAGGGGGCCTACAATGAGCAGTTCTTC. It is translated as CASRRQGAYNEQFF.

The CDR3 nucleotides are TGTGCCAGCTCACCGACAGGGTTAGCGACTAATGAAAAACTGTTTTTT. Amino acid sequence: CASSPTGLATNEKLFF. V usage is TRBV18 and J usage is TRBJ1-4; TRBD1 matches at 7 bases. V dropped 3 bases and J dropped 2; count of bases not matched to a gene: 6. Germline CDR1 and CDR2: KGHSH and LQKENI. This CDR3 spans 16 amino acids.

V is TRBV6-5 and J is TRBJ2-5; 13 bases agree with TRBD2. The ends lost 4 bases at V and 2 bases at J; junction bases unmatched: 4. This CDR3 region has 16 residues. From germline, CDR1 is MNHEY and CDR2 SVGAGI. The CDR3 reads CASSLTSGGYQETQYF. The CDR3 DNA reads as TGTGCCAGCAGTTTGACTAGCGGGGGGTATCAAGAGACCCAGTACTTC.

CDR3 DNA sequence: TGTGCCACCAGTGATTTCGGAGTGTTGGGCACAGATACGCAGTATTTT. Translating gives CATSDFGVLGTDTQYF. This chain links TRBV24-1 with TRBJ2-3; the D is unclear. The CDR3 sequence is 16 residues long. Germline CDR1 is KGHDR and CDR2 is SFDVKD. With 1 base removed from V and 1 base from J, the gap between germline ends came to 11 bases.

The rearrangement uses TRBV7-2 and TRBJ2-3, with TRBD2 matching 11 bases. Germline lookup yields CDR1 SGHTA and CDR2 FQGNSA. V was clipped by 3 bases and J by 2 bases; unmatched bases: 1. There are 15 residues in the CDR3. The CDR3 region is CASSLGLADTDTQYF. The CDR3 nucleotides read TGTGCCAGCAGCTTGGGACTAGCGGACACAGATACGCAGTATTTT. The whole variable domain, remainder taken from reference TRBV7-2 and TRBJ2-3, is GAGVSQSPSNKVTEKGKDVELRCDPISGHTALYWYRQSLGQGLEFLIYFQGNSAPDKSGLPSDRFSAERTGGSVSTLTIQRTQQEDSAVYLCASSLGLADTDTQYFGPGTRLTVL.

The gene calls are TRBV2 and TRBJ1-3; the D is unclear. Germline assignment: CDR1 SNHLY and CDR2 FYNNEI. V gave up 2 bases and J gave up 1 base, with 3 bases separating them. The CDR3 has 13 residues. CDR3 sequence reads: CASSERSGNTIYF. The CDR3 nucleotides are TGTGCCAGCAGTGAACGGTCTGGAAACACCATATATTTT. Full variable domain (rest looked up from reference TRBV2 and TRBJ1-3): EPEVTQTPSHQVTQMGQEVILRCVPISNHLYFYWYRQILGQKVEFLVSFYNNEISEKSEIFDDQFSVERPDGSNFTLKIRSTKLEDSAMYFCASSERSGNTIYFGEGSWLTVV.

V is TRBV27 and J is TRBJ2-2; 8 bases agree with TRBD2. Unmatched junction bases numbered 4, after V lost 1 base and J lost 6 bases. CDR1 is MNHEY, CDR2 SMNVEV, per germline (reference sequence). This CDR3 contains 15 residues. This CDR3 reads CASSLLGLEAGELFF. The CDR3 region has the DNA TGTGCCAGCAGTTTATTGGGACTAGAGGCCGGGGAGCTGTTTTTT.

The genes are TRBV25-1 and TRBJ1-2; D is undetermined. Germline V lookup: CDR1 MGHDK, CDR2 SYGVNS. This CDR3 has 12 amino acids. Trimming shortened V by 5 bases and J by 8 bases, and 12 bases separated the two germline ends. The chain's CDR3 is CASSPGPGGYTF. The CDR3 nucleotides read TGTGCCAGCAGTCCCGGCCCCGGGGGCTACACCTTC.

This clone was counted only a few times. One end of the junction fails to match germline, which may point to a read error. The chain joins TRBV7-7 to TRBJ2-7; TRBD2 matches 7 bases. CDR3 size: 14 residues. CDR1 is SSHAT and CDR2 is FNYEAQ in the germline V gene (reference sequence). CDR3 region: CASSPGLSSYEQYF. DNA for the CDR3: TGTGCTAGCAGCCCGGGACTAAGCTCCTACGAGCAGTACTTC.

This chain connects TRBV7-2 to TRBJ2-1, with 10 bases aligning to TRBD2. This CDR3 spans 18 amino acids. The V and J ends lost 1 base and 9 bases, in that order; junction bases with no gene match: 15. The germline CDR1 and CDR2 sequences are SGHTA and FQGNSA. DNA for the CDR3: TGTGCCAGCAGCTTAGTTGCACTAGCGGGGATTTCCAGCGGTGAGCAGTTCTTC. Translating gives CASSLVALAGISSGEQFF.

This chain connects TRBV9 to TRBJ1-2; 8 nucleotides line up with TRBD1. The CDR3 spans 14 residues. The V gene end was trimmed by 4 bases and the J gene end by 7 bases; junction bases not matched to a gene: 9. Germline V gives CDR1 SGDLS, CDR2 YYNGEE. CDR3 nucleotides: TGTGCCAGCAGCTTGACAGGGGTGGGCGTTGGCTACACCTTC. It specifies CASSLTGVGVGYTF.

The V and J genes are TRBV7-2 and TRBJ1-3, with TRBD1 identical over 10 bases. The CDR3 has 17 residues. Trimming took 5 bases from V and 0 from J; bases not matched to a gene: 7. CDR1 and CDR2 from the germline V gene are SGHTA and FQGNSA. In DNA form, the CDR3 reads TGTGCCAGCAGCCCCCAGGACAGGGGGAGCTCTGGAAACACCATATATTTT. Protein sequence: CASSPQDRGSSGNTIYF. The complete variable domain, with remaining parts taken from reference TRBV7-2 and TRBJ1-3, reads GAGVSQSPSNKVTEKGKDVELRCDPISGHTALYWYRQSLGQGLEFLIYFQGNSAPDKSGLPSDRFSAERTGGSVSTLTIQRTQQEDSAVYLCASSPQDRGSSGNTIYFGEGSWLTVV.

The chain uses TRBV19 and TRBJ2-1, with D tentatively TRBD1 (5 bases). Germline values: CDR1 LNHDA, CDR2 SQIVND (reference sequence). With 7 bases removed from V and 1 base from J, the gap between germline ends came to 11 bases. This CDR3 spans 14 amino acids. CDR3 protein: CASTMGRSYNEQFF. The DNA for the CDR3 is TGTGCCAGTACCATGGGGCGTTCCTACAATGAGCAGTTCTTC.

The V and J genes are TRBV5-4 and TRBJ1-1; maybe TRBD1 (6 bases). The CDR3 sequence is 13 residues long. Trimming stripped 0 bases from V and 10 bases from J, with 13 bases between. CDR1 SGHNT and CDR2 YYREEE come from the germline V gene (reference sequence). The CDR3 DNA reads as TGTGCCAGCAGCTTGGTACAGGGTGCTGTAGCTTTCTTT. It codes for CASSLVQGAVAFF.

In this sample, this clone turned up a few times. The chain links TRBV6-2 or TRBV6-3 to TRBJ1-2; TRBD1 is a possible D gene (5 bases). Trimming removed 7 bases from V and 8 bases from J, with 26 bases in between. CDR1 is MNHEY and CDR2 is SVGEGT in the germline V gene. The length of the CDR3 is 16 residues. The DNA of the CDR3 is TGTGCCAGCAACCCTTCGCCGGGACTCATTGGAAACGGCTACACCTTC. It translates to CASNPSPGLIGNGYTF.

V usage is TRBV2 and J usage is TRBJ2-7; 11 bases map to TRBD1. The germline gives CDR1 SNHLY, CDR2 FYNNEI. Trimming removed 4 bases from V and 3 bases from J; junction bases left unmatched: 5. The CDR3 has 15 residues. The CDR3 nucleotides are TGTGCCAGCAGTGCCGGGACAGGGGGAAGCTACGAGCAGTACTTC. It codes for CASSAGTGGSYEQYF.